This T cell receptor (beta chain) was sequenced for a study of neurological immune-mediated disorders. By 5'RACE with 10-nucleotide random UMIs, the cDNA was made. Using its own MiXCR run on the 5' RACE reads, TCRdb lists one record per CDR3 protein. Among roughly 56,000 distinct CDR3 sequences listed, approximately 10% were seen once. It was blood bank volunteers in Maryland, USA who made up the healthy controls. PBMCs stored at -80 C, 2 million in total, were the source of the unsorted libraries. In this sample, this clonotype turned up many times. The CDR3 has 14 residues. CDR1 SGHRS and CDR2 YFSETQ come from the germline V gene. Between the trimmed V and J ends, which lost 4 bases and 2 bases, there was a span of 12 bases.

This chain connects TRBV5-1 to TRBJ2-5, with a weak D call TRBD1 (8 bases). The origin of this receptor is a man aged 55 to 69 in good health. Material: PBMCs. Written as DNA, the CDR3 is TGCGCCAGCAGCGTACAGGGGGGGCAAGAGACCCAGTACTTC. Its protein product is CASSVQGGQETQYF.